Below, 26 T cell receptor beta chains from the same sample are listed, as sequenced in a study of blood T cells in healthy people across ages. The authors ran a second PCR of about 6 to 11 cycles using a sample-barcoded 5' primer and a J-beta primer mix. MiXCR was run by TCRdb on the 5' RACE reads, yielding one entry per CDR3 protein. The sample consists of some 930,000 distinct CDR3 sequences, about 28% of them appearing once. This sample was also put to use in a study of T cells of mothers and their children.

The material sequenced was blood. The receptors were sampled from a woman aged 40 to 50 in good health.

This clonotype was observed at least ten times. This chain connects TRBV6-5 to TRBJ1-1; D is undetermined. Germline V gene lookup returns CDR1 MNHEY and CDR2 SVGAGI. The CDR3 loop spans 12 amino acids. Deletions cut 6 bases from V and 8 bases from J, with 13 bases between. The CDR3 coding sequence is TGTGCCAGCAGCTCCCCCGGGTCGGAAGCTTTCTTT. This translates into CASSSPGSEAFF.

J is TRBJ1-4 and V is TRBV12-3 or TRBV12-4, with unresolved D. The CDR3 is made up of 14 amino acids. V lost 5 bases, J lost 5 bases, and 12 bases lay in between. This CDR3 reads CASSKRLANEKLFF. CDR3 coding DNA: TGTGCCAGCAGTAAGAGACTGGCAAATGAAAAACTGTTTTTT.

This clonotype was observed at least ten times. The V gene is TRBV7-2, the J gene TRBJ1-6; D might be TRBD1 (5 bases). Germline V lookup: CDR1 SGHTA, CDR2 FQGNSA. The CDR3 contains 15 residues. V lost 7 bases and J lost 3, with 13 bases in between. CDR3 in amino acids: CASTVDSYYNSPLHF. The CDR3 DNA follows: TGTGCCAGCACCGTCGACAGCTACTATAATTCACCCCTCCACTTT.

This clonotype was seen only a few times. V gene TRBV28 combines with J gene TRBJ2-2; D perhaps matches TRBD2 (6 bases). Trimming removed 8 bases from V and 2 bases from J, with 15 bases in between. From germline, CDR1 is MDHEN and CDR2 SYDVKM. The CDR3 is 15 residues long. The CDR3 DNA reads TGTGCCAGCCTACCCGGGACTCCTAACACCGGGGAGCTGTTTTTT. Amino acid sequence: CASLPGTPNTGELFF.

The chain combines TRBV28 with TRBJ2-6, with a possible D match to TRBD2 (7 bases). The CDR3 has 14 amino acids. Germline CDR1 MDHEN, CDR2 SYDVKM. V was clipped by 8 bases and J by 2 bases, with 10 bases between them. CDR3 in DNA: TGTGCCAGCGGGGGGGGCCCTGGGGCCAACGTCCTGACTTTC. Protein sequence: CASGGGPGANVLTF.

This clonotype was counted at least ten times. CDR3 sequence (DNA): TGCGCCAGCAGTTCGGACGGGGGGGCTTTTAATGAGCAGTTCTTC. It encodes CASSSDGGAFNEQFF. The chain recombines TRBV5-1 with TRBJ2-1; TRBD2 aligns across 8 bases. V trimming: 5 bases; J trimming: 7 bases; junction bases outside the gene matches: 11. The CDR3 has 15 amino acids. Germline V gene sequence: CDR1 SGHRS, CDR2 YFSETQ.

The V call is TRBV12-3 or TRBV12-4, the J call TRBJ2-3; 8 bases agree with TRBD2. The CDR3 spans 14 residues. V lost 7 bases to trimming and J lost 2 bases; unmatched junction nucleotides: 5. CDR3 region: CASIRGGPTDTQYF. CDR3 DNA: TGTGCCAGCATCCGGGGGGGCCCCACAGATACGCAGTATTTT.

A note on this clonotype: The junction and the germline gene differ at one end; a read error may be behind it. V usage is TRBV3-1 and J usage is TRBJ1-4; D is uncertain. Germline assignment: CDR1 LGHDT and CDR2 YNNKEL (reference sequence). There are 17 residues in the CDR3. The CDR3, as DNA: TGTACCAGCAGCCAAGATTGGCAGCTTGCAACTAATGAAAAACTGTTTTTT. Its translation is CTSSQDWQLATNEKLFF. Supplemented by reference TRBV3-1 and TRBJ1-4, the full variable domain reads DTAVSQTPKYLVTQMGNDKSIKCEQNLGHDTMYWYKQDSKKFLKIMFSYNNKELIINETVPNRFSPKSPDKAHLNLHINSLELGDSAVYFCTSSQDWQLATNEKLFFGSGTQLSVL.

As to this clonotype: This could be a read error, since a much larger clone is one nucleotide away. This sequence joins TRBV29-1 and TRBJ2-7; D not certain. The CDR3 is made up of 11 amino acids. V lost 8 bases, J lost 8 bases, and 16 bases lay in between. Per the germline V gene, CDR1 is SQVTM and CDR2 is ANQGSEA. The DNA for the CDR3 is TGCAGCTTTTCGCACTCCGGCAAGCAGTACTTC. This translates into CSFSHSGKQYF.

At least ten counts were recorded for this clonotype. CDR3 DNA sequence: TGTGCCAGCAGCCAAGCTGCGGGATACTATGGCTACACCTTC. This codes for CASSQAAGYYGYTF. The chain joins TRBV14 to TRBJ1-2, with unresolved D. In germline, CDR1 is SGHDN, CDR2 FVKESK. V shed 1 base and J shed 3 bases, with 9 bases lying between them. The CDR3 loop spans 14 amino acids.

This clonotype was counted at least ten times. A read error may account for a junction end that differs from germline. The chain links TRBV10-3 to TRBJ2-7; D might be TRBD2 (5 bases). The CDR3 contains 13 residues. CDR1 and CDR2 from the germline V gene are ENHRY and SYGVKD. Here the CDR3 reads CAISRTLSYGQYF. The CDR3 DNA sequence: TGCGCCATCAGTCGGACTTTATCCTACGGGCAGTACTTC.

This clonotype was detected ten times or more. This chain uses TRBV24-1 with TRBJ2-3, with D unclear. From germline, CDR1 is KGHDR and CDR2 SFDVKD. The V and J ends lost 1 base and 2 bases respectively, with 9 bases between them. The CDR3 is 15 residues long. The CDR3 reads CATSDFADFTDTQYF. In nucleotides, the CDR3 is TGTGCCACCAGTGATTTCGCCGACTTCACAGATACGCAGTATTTT.

In regard to this clonotype: At one of its ends the junction is not consistent with the germline gene, which may arise from a read error. This chain connects TRBV30 to TRBJ1-1; a possible D gene is TRBD1 (5 bases). The CDR3 runs 18 residues. Germline lookup yields CDR1 GTSNPN and CDR2 SVGIG (reference sequence). CDR3 in amino acids: CAWSPVGEPLSMNTEAFF. CDR3 DNA sequence: TGTGCCTGGAGCCCGGTGGGGGAACCTTTAAGTATGAACACCGAAGCTTTCTTT.

Comment on this clonotype: One base away lies a much larger clone, so this may be a sequencing read error. The CDR3 protein is CASMEAYEHYF. The CDR3 DNA follows: TGTGCCAGCATGGAGGCCTACGAGCACTACTTC. The chain links TRBV7-8 to TRBJ2-7; D may be TRBD2 (5 bases). Germline V gene lookup returns CDR1 SGHVS and CDR2 FQNEAQ. The CDR3 has 11 amino acids.

CDR3 amino acids: CASSQDRTIYNEQYF. Written as DNA, the CDR3 is TGCGCCAGCAGCCAAGATCGGACTATCTACAATGAGCAGTACTTC. The rearrangement uses TRBV4-1 and TRBJ2-4; D may be TRBD2 (6 bases). CDR3 length: 15 residues. The V gene's germline CDR1 is MGHRA and CDR2 YSYEKL. Trimming left V 0 bases short and J 13 bases short, with 19 bases between.

This clonotype was counted between two and nine times. The chain couples TRBV28 to TRBJ1-4; D not certain. Germline V gives CDR1 MDHEN, CDR2 SYDVKM. The CDR3 consists of 16 residues. The V and J ends lost 1 base and 7 bases respectively, with 16 bases between them. For the CDR3, the DNA is TGTGCCAGCAGTTTATCACCCGGGAGGCGGGTTGAAAAACTGTTTTTT. Its translation: CASSLSPGRRVEKLFF.

This clonotype was seen a handful of times. This chain connects TRBV15 to TRBJ2-7; 12 positions match TRBD1. V shed 0 bases and J 5 bases; nucleotides not matched to a gene: 8. Germline V gives CDR1 LNHNV, CDR2 YYDKDF (reference sequence). CDR3 length: 17 residues. The CDR3 protein is CATSRENAGTGGHEQYF. For the CDR3, the DNA is TGTGCCACCAGCAGAGAAAACGCCGGGACAGGGGGCCACGAGCAGTACTTC.

As DNA, the CDR3 is TGTGCCAGCAGCTTCCCGGGTTACAGCGAGCAGTACTTC. Translating it yields CASSFPGYSEQYF. The V and J genes are TRBV7-2 and TRBJ2-7; D call uncertain. The CDR3 consists of 13 residues. Germline lookup yields CDR1 SGHTA and CDR2 FQGNSA. With 3 bases removed from V and 6 bases from J, the gap between germline ends came to 12 bases.

The chain has TRBV18 and TRBJ1-4, with 9 nucleotides matching TRBD1. Germline CDR1 is KGHSH and CDR2 is LQKENI. With V trimmed by 3 bases and J by 4 bases, 3 bases remained unmatched. CDR3 length: 15 amino acids. CDR3 sequence: CASSPGQGLNEKLFF. CDR3 sequence (DNA): TGTGCCAGCTCACCGGGACAGGGTCTTAATGAAAAACTGTTTTTT.

J is TRBJ2-1 and V is TRBV3-1; 8 positions agree with TRBD2. The CDR3 runs to 14 residues. CDR1 and CDR2 from the germline V gene are LGHDT and YNNKEL (reference sequence). V was clipped by 6 bases and J by 5 bases; unmatched bases: 6. The CDR3 region has the DNA TGTGCCAGCAGTCTCTCGGGGGGGGACAATGAGCAGTTCTTC. Translating it yields CASSLSGGDNEQFF.

DNA for the CDR3: TGCAGTGCTAGTCTTGGAGGAGGTTTCAACTATGGCTACACCTTC. Encoded protein: CSASLGGGFNYGYTF. The chain has TRBV20-1 and TRBJ1-2; D is undetermined. Trimming stripped 3 bases from V and 2 bases from J, with 16 bases between. CDR1 DFQATT and CDR2 SNEGSKA come from the germline V gene (reference sequence). The CDR3 extends over 15 amino acids.

This clonotype appeared many times. This rearrangement joins TRBV10-3 to TRBJ1-2; maybe TRBD1 (5 bases). With 6 bases removed from V and 2 bases from J, the gap between germline ends came to 13 bases. CDR3 size: 14 residues. Germline V gene lookup returns CDR1 ENHRY and CDR2 SYGVKD. The DNA for the CDR3 is TGTGCCATCAGCCCACTCCCAGGGAACTATGGCTACACCTTC. It encodes CAISPLPGNYGYTF.

This clonotype was recorded many times. The chain joins TRBV7-8 to TRBJ2-3; 7 bases are a match to TRBD1. V shed 5 bases, J shed 4 bases, and the junction held 6 bases outside the gene matches. There are 14 residues in the CDR3. CDR1 is SGHVS, CDR2 FQNEAQ, per germline. The CDR3 loop is CASSPRGRADTQYF. CDR3 in DNA: TGTGCCAGCAGCCCTAGGGGGCGCGCAGATACGCAGTATTTT. The complete variable domain, with remaining parts taken from reference TRBV7-8 and TRBJ2-3, reads GAGVSQSPRYKVAKRGQDVALRCDPISGHVSLFWYQQALGQGPEFLTYFQNEAQLDKSGLPSDRFFAERPEGSVSTLKIQRTQQEDSAVYLCASSPRGRADTQYFGPGTRLTVL.

The chain employs TRBV20-1 and TRBJ1-2, with D tentatively TRBD1 (5 bases). From germline, CDR1 is DFQATT and CDR2 SNEGSKA (reference sequence). The CDR3 covers 13 residues. The ends were cut back, 6 bases at V and 8 bases at J, with 19 bases in the middle. The CDR3 spells CSAPNIRVGGYTF. The CDR3 DNA reads TGCAGTGCCCCCAATATCAGGGTTGGGGGCTACACCTTC.

This clonotype has only a few counts. V usage is TRBV28 and J usage is TRBJ1-2; D gene uncertain. In germline, CDR1 is MDHEN, CDR2 SYDVKM. The length of the CDR3 is 14 residues. Trimming cost V 7 bases and J 1 base, with 13 bases left between them. The CDR3 sequence is CASIERRRNYGYTF. CDR3 bases: TGTGCCAGCATCGAAAGGAGGCGTAACTATGGCTACACCTTC.

Note on this clonotype: This may stem from a read error, because a much larger clone lies one nucleotide away. The chain employs TRBV9 and TRBJ2-3, with D tentatively TRBD1 or TRBD2 (5 bases each). Germline CDR1 and CDR2: SGDLS and YYNGEE. This CDR3 has 16 amino acids. This CDR3 is CASSVSGRASTDTQFF. CDR3 DNA sequence: TGTGCCAGCAGCGTCTCGGGCAGGGCTAGCACAGATACGCAGTTTTTT.